The 24 T cell receptor beta chains presented below share a single source sample, sequenced in a study of T cell changes during pregnancy in multiple sclerosis. Repertoires were generated with immunoSEQ multiplex PCR, while TCRdb's copy carries only in-frame clones and drops some. The sample yields some 94,000 clones, more than 85% seen once. Material: peripheral blood, obtained in the first trimester of pregnancy. These receptors all stem from a female donor with multiple sclerosis, enrolled in a pregnancy study.

The CDR3 region has the DNA TGTGCCATTGCCAATCGGGACAGGGGTAACTATGGCTACACCTTC. It is translated as CAIANRDRGNYGYTF. The J gene is TRBJ1-2, the V gene TRBV28; 10 nucleotides line up with TRBD1. From germline, CDR1 is MDHEN and CDR2 SYDVKM. V dropped 10 bases and J dropped 1; count of bases not matched to a gene: 9. The CDR3 is 15 amino acids.

The chain links TRBV4-3 to TRBJ2-1, with D possibly matching TRBD2 (6 bases). This CDR3 comprises 14 residues. Germline V gives CDR1 LGHNA, CDR2 YSLEER. The V end was cut by 6 bases, the J end by 7 bases, with 16 bases between. DNA for the CDR3: TGCGCCAGCAGTCGGGGAGCGGGTGGAAATGAGCAGTTCTTC. Translated, it gives CASSRGAGGNEQFF.

This clone has a handful of counts. This chain joins TRBV5-4 and TRBJ1-1; the D is unclear. From germline, CDR1 is SGHNT and CDR2 YYREEE (reference sequence). The CDR3 spans 12 residues. With 1 base removed from V and 6 bases from J, the gap between germline ends came to 7 bases. The CDR3 nucleotides are TGTGCCAGCAGCTTGAACTGGTCTGAAGCTTTCTTT. It codes for CASSLNWSEAFF.

The chain has TRBV2 and TRBJ2-1; 12 positions match TRBD2. After removal of 6 bases from V and 10 bases from J, the junction contained 7 bases not matched to a gene. Per the germline V gene, CDR1 is SNHLY and CDR2 is FYNNEI. The CDR3 extends over 14 amino acids. CDR3 amino acids: CASSLALAGGEQFF. The CDR3 DNA sequence: TGTGCCAGCAGCCTCGCGCTAGCGGGGGGGGAGCAGTTCTTC.

This clone was observed a single time. This chain joins TRBV27 and TRBJ1-1; D is unresolved. The germline V gene has CDR1 MNHEY and CDR2 SMNVEV (reference sequence). V was clipped by 8 bases and J by 2 bases, with 12 bases between them. The CDR3 runs to 13 residues. As DNA, the CDR3 is TGTGCCAGCGGGTCGCAGGATAACACTGAAGCTTTCTTT. Its translation is CASGSQDNTEAFF.

This clone was found a few times. This chain links TRBV2 with TRBJ1-2; weak D call: TRBD1 (5 bases). The V and J ends lost 3 bases and 3 bases respectively, with 11 bases between them. CDR3 size: 14 residues. Germline CDR1 reads SNHLY; CDR2 reads FYNNEI. CDR3 sequence (DNA): TGTGCCAGCAGTGAGGGGGGAGGGGACTATGGCTACACCTTC. It is translated as CASSEGGGDYGYTF.

This clone occurred once. The chain has TRBV27 and TRBJ1-1; TRBD1 agrees at 7 bases. CDR1 is MNHEY, CDR2 SMNVEV, per germline (reference sequence). The CDR3 extends over 17 amino acids. J gave up 2 bases and V 3 bases, and 12 bases lay outside the gene matches. CDR3 amino acids: CASSFPHGRQGNTEAFF. The CDR3, as DNA: TGTGCCAGCAGTTTCCCCCATGGTAGACAGGGAAACACTGAAGCTTTCTTT.

The chain combines TRBV27 with TRBJ1-1; 7 bases match TRBD1. CDR1 and CDR2 (germline): MNHEY, SMNVEV (reference sequence). The CDR3 has 13 amino acids. Unmatched junction bases numbered 0, after V lost 1 base and J lost 4 bases. The DNA for the CDR3 is TGTGCCAGCAGTTTATACAGGGGCACTGAAGCTTTCTTT. Translated: CASSLYRGTEAFF.

The V call is TRBV7-6, the J call TRBJ2-5; a possible D gene is TRBD2 (5 bases). Germline assignment: CDR1 SGHVS and CDR2 FNYEAQ. CDR3 length equals 15 residues. V gave up 0 bases and J gave up 3 bases, with 11 bases separating them. CDR3 coding DNA: TGTGCCAGCAGCTTAGCGTTTGGAGGTGAAGAGACCCAGTACTTC. Translating it yields CASSLAFGGEETQYF.

The chain is built from TRBV29-1 and TRBJ2-2; 7 bases map to TRBD2. Unmatched junction bases numbered 10, after V lost 8 bases and J lost 4 bases. The germline CDR1 and CDR2 sequences are SQVTM and ANQGSEA. The CDR3 is 14 residues long. In DNA form, the CDR3 reads TGCAGCCCTGAGAGCGGGACCCCCACCGGGGAGCTGTTTTTT. Amino acid sequence: CSPESGTPTGELFF.

CDR3: CASRLGSVETQYF. Written as DNA, the CDR3 is TGCGCCAGCAGGCTCGGGAGTGTAGAGACCCAGTACTTC. This chain links TRBV5-1 with TRBJ2-5; D possibly corresponds to TRBD2 (6 bases). This CDR3 is 13 amino acids long. In germline, CDR1 is SGHRS, CDR2 YFSETQ. Trimming cost V 5 bases and J 4 bases, with 12 bases left between them.

This sequence joins TRBV25-1 and TRBJ2-7; 11 bases agree with TRBD2. The V segment lost 5 bases and the J segment 7 bases; nucleotides outside the gene matches: 13. This CDR3 comprises 16 residues. Per the germline V gene, CDR1 is MGHDK and CDR2 is SYGVNS. The DNA for the CDR3 is TGTGCCAGCAGTAGTCCGATAGCGGGAGGGCCTGGAGAGCAGTACTTC. Its translation: CASSSPIAGGPGEQYF.

This rearrangement joins TRBV18 to TRBJ2-6; D gene unclear. Germline V lookup: CDR1 KGHSH, CDR2 LQKENI. The CDR3 length is 16 residues. V was clipped by 2 bases and J by 0 bases, with 8 bases between them. This CDR3 is CASSPVTTSGANVLTF. CDR3 bases: TGTGCCAGCTCACCAGTCACAACCTCTGGGGCCAACGTCCTGACTTTC.

The chain recombines TRBV5-1 with TRBJ2-6; 9 bases align to TRBD2. The CDR3 spans 18 residues. V gave up 2 bases and J gave up 4 bases; unmatched junction bases: 10. Germline-derived CDR1 and CDR2 are SGHRS and YFSETQ. CDR3 DNA sequence: TGCGCCAGCAGCTTTGCGGGGGGGCCGGGGAGCGGGGCCAACGTCCTGACTTTC. Amino acid sequence: CASSFAGGPGSGANVLTF.

The chain combines TRBV28 with TRBJ1-2, with a tentative D call TRBD1 (6 bases). The CDR3 has 15 amino acids. Germline V gives CDR1 MDHEN, CDR2 SYDVKM. Trimming removed 9 bases from V and 3 bases from J, with 20 bases in between. CDR3 amino acids: CASRGMDRYDYGYTF. CDR3 nucleotides: TGTGCCAGTAGGGGAATGGACAGATACGACTATGGCTACACCTTC.

The CDR3, as DNA: TGCGCCAGCAGCCATAGGGCCGGGACTAGCGACGAGCAGTACTTC. Encoded protein: CASSHRAGTSDEQYF. The V gene is TRBV4-3, the J gene TRBJ2-7, with 10 bases aligning to TRBD2. The CDR3 is 15 residues long. The germline CDR1 and CDR2 sequences are LGHNA and YSLEER. V gave up 3 bases and J gave up 5 bases; unmatched junction bases: 7.

The J gene is TRBJ2-5, the V gene TRBV10-3, with D hard to call. Trimming left V 7 bases short and J 2 bases short, with 11 bases between. This CDR3 has 13 amino acids. Germline V gene data show CDR1 as ENHRY and CDR2 as SYGVKD. The DNA of the CDR3 is TGTGCCATCAAAAGCGACGGTCAAGAGACCCAGTACTTC. Its translation is CAIKSDGQETQYF.

This chain connects TRBV27 to TRBJ1-1; no reliable D call. Germline CDR1 reads MNHEY; CDR2 reads SMNVEV (reference sequence). V lost 6 bases to trimming and J lost 8 bases, with 19 bases between them. This CDR3 is built from 14 residues. The DNA for the CDR3 is TGTGCCAGCAGCCGAGACCCGGGGATCCTAGAAGCTTTCTTT. Its translation is CASSRDPGILEAFF.

The gene calls are TRBV6-6 and TRBJ2-5, with D tentatively TRBD2 (5 bases). CDR1 MNHNY and CDR2 SVGAGI come from the germline V gene (reference sequence). Trimming removed 4 bases at V and 1 base at J, with 10 bases between. This CDR3 is 14 amino acids long. CDR3 DNA: TGTGCCAGCAGTTTAGAGCGGCGCCAAGAGACCCAGTACTTC. It yields the protein CASSLERRQETQYF.

The chain combines TRBV2 with TRBJ2-5; 12 bases match TRBD2. The germline V gene encodes CDR1 SNHLY and CDR2 FYNNEI. V shed 2 bases and J 4 bases; nucleotides not matched to a gene: 2. The CDR3 loop spans 15 amino acids. In nucleotides, the CDR3 is TGTGCCAGCAGTGAATCTAGCGGGAGGGGAGAGACCCAGTACTTC. This gives the protein CASSESSGRGETQYF.

The rearrangement joins TRBV10-3 to TRBJ2-7, with 14 bases matching TRBD2. The V segment lost 2 bases and the J segment 5 bases; nucleotides outside the gene matches: 2. Looked up from germline, CDR1 is ENHRY and CDR2 is SYGVKD. This CDR3 comprises 15 residues. For the CDR3, the DNA is TGTGCCATCAGTGAGGGGACTAGCGGGAGAGACGAGCAGTACTTC. Translated: CAISEGTSGRDEQYF.

V gene TRBV27 combines with J gene TRBJ1-5; the D is unclear. In germline, CDR1 is MNHEY, CDR2 SMNVEV (reference sequence). Trimming took off 0 bases at V and 4 bases at J, with 4 bases between the two ends. This CDR3 has 13 amino acids. Here the CDR3 reads CASSLSVNQPQHF. The CDR3 DNA reads TGTGCCAGCAGTTTATCCGTTAATCAGCCCCAGCATTTT.

The rearrangement uses TRBV10-3 and TRBJ2-7; 8 positions agree with TRBD1. Germline V gives CDR1 ENHRY, CDR2 SYGVKD. J gave up 1 base and V 6 bases, and 5 bases lay outside the gene matches. This CDR3 is built from 14 residues. CDR3 protein: CAIRAGGNSYEQYF. DNA for the CDR3: TGTGCCATCAGGGCAGGGGGCAATTCCTACGAGCAGTACTTC.

V is TRBV10-2 and J is TRBJ2-3, with a weak D call TRBD2 (6 bases). The CDR3 spans 14 residues. Per the germline V gene, CDR1 is WSHSY and CDR2 is SAAADI. Deletions cut 6 bases from V and 4 bases from J, with 14 bases between. DNA for the CDR3: TGCGCCAGCAGCCGACTAGTATATCCAGATACGCAGTATTTT. Its protein product is CASSRLVYPDTQYF.